Sequencing of this T cell receptor (beta chain) was carried out in a study of blood T cell repertoires in COVID-19. Clones were read by immunoSEQ multiplex PCR, and TCRdb kept only the in-frame ones, dropping some. The sample has 95,000 to 130,000 clones, approximately 90% seen once. The CDR3 length is 21 residues. Unmatched junction bases numbered 12, after V lost 0 bases and J lost 0 bases. The germline gives CDR1 MGHRA, CDR2 YSYEKL. V is TRBV4-1 and J is TRBJ2-3; TRBD2 aligns across 13 bases. This clonotype was obtained from a human donor with active COVID-19. The donor label of this sample is uncertain. What was sequenced was peripheral blood. The CDR3 sequence is CASSQDRTSGGALGSTDTQYF. The CDR3 DNA sequence: TGCGCCAGCAGCCAAGATCGAACTAGCGGGGGGGCCTTGGGTAGCACAGATACGCAGTATTTT.